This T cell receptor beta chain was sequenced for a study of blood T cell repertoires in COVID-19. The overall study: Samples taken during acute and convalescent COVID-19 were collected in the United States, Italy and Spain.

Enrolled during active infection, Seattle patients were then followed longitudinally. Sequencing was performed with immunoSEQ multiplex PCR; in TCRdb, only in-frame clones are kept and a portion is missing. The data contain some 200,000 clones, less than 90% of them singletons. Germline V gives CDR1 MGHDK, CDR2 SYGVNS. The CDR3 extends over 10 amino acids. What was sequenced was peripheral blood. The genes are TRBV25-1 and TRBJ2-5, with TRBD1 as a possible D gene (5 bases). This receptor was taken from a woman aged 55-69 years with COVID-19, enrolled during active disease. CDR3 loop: CGAGPLGQYF. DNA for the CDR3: TGTGGCGCAGGGCCTCTCGGCCAGTACTTC.